What follows are 18 T cell receptor beta chains derived from one specimen sequenced in a study of T cell repertoires in cytomegalovirus infection. TCRdb reanalysed the reads using MiXCR and keeps one entry per CDR3 protein. The table records fewer than 300,000 distinct CDR3 sequences, over 20% of them present only once. Sequenced: PBMCs. These receptors all come from a human donor in good health (CMV status not recorded). Some clones in this sample may be carry-over from other donors' samples.

This clonotype was counted once. This chain uses TRBV6-2 or TRBV6-3 with TRBJ2-1; D could derive from TRBD1 or TRBD2 (5 bases each). Trimming took off 2 bases at V and 10 bases at J, with 21 bases between the two ends. The CDR3 extends over 16 amino acids. Germline V CDR1 and CDR2: MNHEY, SVGEGT. The CDR3 spells CASSYTPGKGLREQFF. In DNA, the CDR3 is TGTGCCAGCAGTTACACCCCCGGGAAGGGGCTTAGAGAGCAGTTCTTC.

This clonotype was picked up many times. The chain combines TRBV7-2 with TRBJ2-7; unclear D gene. CDR1 SGHTA and CDR2 FQGNSA come from the germline V gene. CDR3 length: 12 residues. V was pared by 6 bases and J by 4 bases, with 10 bases between. The CDR3 spells CASSTKGYEQYF. The CDR3, as DNA: TGTGCCAGCAGTACTAAGGGTTACGAGCAGTACTTC. The full variable domain, in which reference TRBV7-2 and TRBJ2-7 provide the parts outside the CDR3, is GAGVSQSPSNKVTEKGKDVELRCDPISGHTALYWYRQSLGQGLEFLIYFQGNSAPDKSGLPSDRFSAERTGGSVSTLTIQRTQQEDSAVYLCASSTKGYEQYFGPGTRLTVT.

A remark on this clonotype: With a much larger clone just one base away, this may be a read error. The chain joins TRBV7-9 to TRBJ2-7; D remains unclear. In germline, CDR1 is SEHNR, CDR2 FQNEAQ (reference sequence). This CDR3 comprises 15 residues. V was shortened by 1 base and J by 5 bases, with 15 bases between the two germline ends. The CDR3 nucleotides are TGTGCCAGCAGCTTAGGGTTAGTAGGGTTCAACGAGCAGTACTTC. Amino acids: CASSLGLVGFNEQYF. Full variable domain (outside the CDR3, taken from reference TRBV7-9 and TRBJ2-7): DTGVSQNPRHKITKRGQNVTFRCDPISEHNRLYWYRQTLGQGPEFLTYFQNEAQLEKSRLLSDRFSAERPKGSFSTLEIQRTEQGDSAMYLCASSLGLVGFNEQYFGPGTRLTVT.

The chain links TRBV7-8 to TRBJ2-3; 9 bases are a match to TRBD2. The CDR3 runs to 18 residues. Germline CDR1 reads SGHVS; CDR2 reads FQNEAQ. With V trimmed by 5 bases and J by 1 base, 13 bases remained unmatched. CDR3 coding DNA: TGTGCCAGCAGCGAGGGGGTTAGCGGGAGTGGTGGCACAGATACGCAGTATTTT. Its protein product is CASSEGVSGSGGTDTQYF.

This clonotype was seen many times. This chain connects TRBV7-2 to TRBJ2-3; tentatively, D is TRBD2 (6 bases). Trimming removed 1 base from V and 3 bases from J, with 17 bases in between. This CDR3 region has 17 residues. The germline CDR1 and CDR2 sequences are SGHTA and FQGNSA. The CDR3 region has the DNA TGTGCCAGCAGCTTAGGGGGACTCAGCGGGTTGACAGATACGCAGTATTTT. Translating gives CASSLGGLSGLTDTQYF.

The chain links TRBV7-8 to TRBJ2-7, with D unresolved. Germline lookup yields CDR1 SGHVS and CDR2 FQNEAQ. CDR3 size: 15 residues. Trimming took 1 base from V and 3 from J, leaving 13 bases between them. The CDR3 protein is CASSLDPLGIYEQYF. CDR3 in DNA: TGTGCCAGCAGCTTAGACCCCCTAGGGATCTACGAGCAGTACTTC.

This clonotype was detected only once. V gene TRBV18 combines with J gene TRBJ1-2; tentative D call: TRBD1 (6 bases). The germline gives CDR1 KGHSH, CDR2 LQKENI. This CDR3 has 15 amino acids. V was cut by 1 base and J by 0 bases, with 9 bases left in between. CDR3 DNA: TGTGCCAGCTCACCACGGGACAACCCTAACTATGGCTACACCTTC. It specifies CASSPRDNPNYGYTF.

This clonotype occurred a few times. This chain uses TRBV28 with TRBJ2-3, with no clear D. The CDR3 runs to 13 residues. Germline V gene sequence: CDR1 MDHEN, CDR2 SYDVKM. The V end lost 6 bases, the J end lost 2 bases, and 9 bases lay between the germline ends. The CDR3 DNA is TGTGCCAGCAGGGAAGTCTTCACAGATACGCAGTATTTT. The encoded protein is CASREVFTDTQYF.

Written as DNA, the CDR3 is TGTGCCAGCAGCTTAGTTGGCAAAAGCACAGATACGCAGTATTTT. Translated: CASSLVGKSTDTQYF. The chain is built from TRBV11-2 and TRBJ2-3; D gene unclear. V lost 1 base and J 0 bases, leaving 8 bases between the germline ends. Germline V gene data show CDR1 as SGHAT and CDR2 as FQNNGV. The CDR3 sequence is 15 residues long.

The J gene is TRBJ2-7, the V gene TRBV15, with 9 bases aligning to TRBD1. Unmatched junction bases numbered 1, after V lost 0 bases and J lost 4 bases. Germline CDR1 is LNHNV and CDR2 is YYDKDF (reference sequence). CDR3 length equals 14 residues. CDR3 region: CATSREGQGYEQYF. CDR3 sequence (DNA): TGTGCCACCAGCAGAGAGGGACAGGGATACGAGCAGTACTTC.

The chain combines TRBV28 with TRBJ2-5; D may correspond to TRBD1 or TRBD2 (5 bases each). The germline V gene encodes CDR1 MDHEN and CDR2 SYDVKM. The CDR3 covers 15 residues. The V end lost 5 bases, the J end lost 8 bases, and 21 bases lay between the germline ends. The CDR3 DNA is TGTGCCAGCAGTAAGACGCCGGGACCGGACATAACCCAGTACTTC. Protein sequence: CASSKTPGPDITQYF.

This clonotype was detected many times. V usage is TRBV7-2 and J usage is TRBJ1-1; TRBD1 matches 7 bases. The junction had 6 bases not matched to a gene; V was cut back by 4 bases and J by 4 bases. The CDR3 length is 14 residues. CDR1 is SGHTA and CDR2 is FQGNSA in the germline V gene. CDR3 DNA: TGTGCCAGCAGCTCCCGACAGGGAAGCACTGAAGCTTTCTTT. This translates into CASSSRQGSTEAFF.

This clonotype was counted between two and nine times. V usage is TRBV5-5 and J usage is TRBJ2-1; a weak D match, TRBD1 (6 bases). Trimming cost V 3 bases and J 11 bases, with 9 bases left between them. This CDR3 is built from 11 residues. Germline loops: CDR1 SGHKS, CDR2 YYEKEE (reference sequence). CDR3 bases: TGTGCCAGCAGCTCGGACAGACAGCAGTTCTTC. This sequence encodes CASSSDRQQFF.

This clonotype came up a few times. J is TRBJ2-6 and V is TRBV27, with 9 bases that match TRBD1. This CDR3 has 18 amino acids. Germline CDR1 and CDR2: MNHEY and SMNVEV (reference sequence). Trimming took 2 bases from V and 1 from J; bases not matched to a gene: 6. The CDR3: CASSLGTGFRSGANVLTF. Written as DNA, the CDR3 is TGTGCCAGCAGTTTAGGGACAGGGTTCAGATCTGGGGCCAACGTCCTGACTTTC.

The V gene is TRBV5-1, the J gene TRBJ1-1; 7 bases match TRBD1. CDR3 length: 15 amino acids. Trimming cost V 4 bases and J 3 bases; bases outside gene matches: 9. Per the germline V gene, CDR1 is SGHRS and CDR2 is YFSETQ. CDR3 DNA: TGCGCCAGCAGCGGCGGGGGACAGAGTTACACTGAAGCTTTCTTT. This sequence encodes CASSGGGQSYTEAFF.

There are a few counts of this clonotype. The rearrangement links TRBV10-3 to TRBJ2-7; D not resolved. V shed 0 bases and J shed 3 bases, with 9 bases lying between them. CDR3 length equals 14 residues. The germline V gene has CDR1 ENHRY and CDR2 SYGVKD. CDR3 loop: CAISESNADYEQYF. As DNA, the CDR3 is TGTGCCATCAGTGAGTCGAATGCTGACTACGAGCAGTACTTC.

This clonotype was found a few times. The V gene is TRBV11-3, the J gene TRBJ2-1, with TRBD2 matching 8 bases. Germline V gene data show CDR1 as SGHNT and CDR2 as YENEEA. The ends lost 6 bases at V and 4 bases at J; junction bases unmatched: 5. The CDR3 has 14 amino acids. CDR3 protein: CASSKTSEYNEQFF. The CDR3 DNA reads TGTGCCAGCAGTAAGACTAGCGAGTACAATGAGCAGTTCTTC.

This clonotype was recorded at least ten times. The chain recombines TRBV7-2 with TRBJ2-7; D tentatively fits TRBD1 or TRBD2 (5 bases each). Trimming stripped 4 bases from V and 7 bases from J, with 17 bases between. Germline CDR1 SGHTA, CDR2 FQGNSA. The CDR3 has 14 residues. Here the CDR3 reads CASSSTGTTGEQYF. CDR3 coding DNA: TGTGCCAGCAGCTCGACCGGGACGACGGGGGAGCAGTACTTC.